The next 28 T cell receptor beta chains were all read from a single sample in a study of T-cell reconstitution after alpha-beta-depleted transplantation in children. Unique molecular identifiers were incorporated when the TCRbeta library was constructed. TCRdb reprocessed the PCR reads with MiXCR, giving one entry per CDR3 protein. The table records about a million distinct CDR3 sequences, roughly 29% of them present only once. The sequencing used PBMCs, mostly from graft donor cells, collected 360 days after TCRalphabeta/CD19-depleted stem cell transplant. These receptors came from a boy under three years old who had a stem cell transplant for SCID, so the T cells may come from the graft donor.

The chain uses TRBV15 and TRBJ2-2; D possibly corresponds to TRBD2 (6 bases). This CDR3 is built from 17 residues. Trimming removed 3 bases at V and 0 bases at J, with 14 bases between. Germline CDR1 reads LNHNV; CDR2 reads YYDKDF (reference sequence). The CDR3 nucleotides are TGTGCCACCAGCAGGGCGCGGGGAATCGCGAACACCGGGGAGCTGTTTTTT. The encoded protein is CATSRARGIANTGELFF.

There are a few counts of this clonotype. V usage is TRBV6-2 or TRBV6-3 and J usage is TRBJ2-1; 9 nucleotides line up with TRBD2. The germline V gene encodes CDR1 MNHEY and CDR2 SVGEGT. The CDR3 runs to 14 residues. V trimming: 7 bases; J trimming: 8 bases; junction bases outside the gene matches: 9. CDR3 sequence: CASKDGTSFDEQFF. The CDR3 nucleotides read TGTGCCAGCAAAGACGGGACTAGCTTTGATGAGCAGTTCTTC.

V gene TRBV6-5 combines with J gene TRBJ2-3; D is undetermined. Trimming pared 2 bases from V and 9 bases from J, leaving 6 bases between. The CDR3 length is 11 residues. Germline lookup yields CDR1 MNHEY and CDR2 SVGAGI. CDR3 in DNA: TGTGCCAGCAGTTACGGGTGGACGCAGTATTTT. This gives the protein CASSYGWTQYF.

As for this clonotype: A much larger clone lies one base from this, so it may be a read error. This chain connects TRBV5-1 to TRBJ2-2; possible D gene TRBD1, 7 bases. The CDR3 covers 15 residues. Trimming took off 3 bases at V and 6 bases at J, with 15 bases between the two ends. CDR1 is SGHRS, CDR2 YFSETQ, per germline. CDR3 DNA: TGCGCCAGCAGCTCCAAACAGGGGACTCCCGGGGAGCTGTTTTTT. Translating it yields CASSSKQGTPGELFF.

The CDR3 region is CSAPGGGNTIYF. The DNA for the CDR3 is TGCAGTGCTCCGGGGGGCGGAAACACCATATATTTT. The genes are TRBV20-1 and TRBJ1-3; D perhaps matches TRBD1 (6 bases). Germline values: CDR1 DFQATT, CDR2 SNEGSKA (reference sequence). This CDR3 has 12 amino acids. Between the trimmed V and J ends, which lost 5 bases and 4 bases, there was a span of 9 bases.

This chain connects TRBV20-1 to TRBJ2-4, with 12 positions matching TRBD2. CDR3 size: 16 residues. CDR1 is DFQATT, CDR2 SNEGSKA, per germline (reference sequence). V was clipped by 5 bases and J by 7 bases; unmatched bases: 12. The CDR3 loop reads CSAPKSSGGAFNIQYF. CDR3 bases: TGCAGTGCTCCTAAGTCTAGCGGGGGGGCCTTTAACATTCAGTACTTC.

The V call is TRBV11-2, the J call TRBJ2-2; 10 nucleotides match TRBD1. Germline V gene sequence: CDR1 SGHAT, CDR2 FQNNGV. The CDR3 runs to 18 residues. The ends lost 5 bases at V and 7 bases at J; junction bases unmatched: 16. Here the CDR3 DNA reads TGTGCCAGCAGCCGACGGCCTCAGACAGGGGGCGCCGGCGGGGAGCTGTTTTTT. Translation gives CASSRRPQTGGAGGELFF. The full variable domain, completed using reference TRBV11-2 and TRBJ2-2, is EAGVAQSPRYKIIEKRQSVAFWCNPISGHATLYWYQQILGQGPKLLIQFQNNGVVDDSQLPKDRFSAERLKGVDSTLKIQPAKLEDSAVYLCASSRRPQTGGAGGELFFGEGSRLTVL.

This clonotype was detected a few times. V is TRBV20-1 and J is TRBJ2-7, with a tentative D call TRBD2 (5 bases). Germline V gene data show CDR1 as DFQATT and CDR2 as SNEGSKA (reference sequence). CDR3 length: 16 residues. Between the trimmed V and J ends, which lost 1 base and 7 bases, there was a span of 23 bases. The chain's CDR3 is CSARALGQETTSEQYF. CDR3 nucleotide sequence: TGCAGTGCTAGAGCCTTGGGCCAGGAGACTACGTCGGAGCAGTACTTC.

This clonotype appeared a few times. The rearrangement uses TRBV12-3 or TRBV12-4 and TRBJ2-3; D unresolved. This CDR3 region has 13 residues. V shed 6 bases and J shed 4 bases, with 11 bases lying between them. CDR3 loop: CASSPRLADTQYF. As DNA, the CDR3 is TGTGCCAGCAGCCCCCGTCTCGCAGATACGCAGTATTTT.

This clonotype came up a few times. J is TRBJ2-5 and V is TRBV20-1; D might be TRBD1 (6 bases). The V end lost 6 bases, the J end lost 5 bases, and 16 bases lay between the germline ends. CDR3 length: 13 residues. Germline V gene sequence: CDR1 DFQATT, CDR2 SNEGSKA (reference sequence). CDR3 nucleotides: TGCAGTGCGTTGATCACAGGGATGGAGACCCAGTACTTC. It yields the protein CSALITGMETQYF.

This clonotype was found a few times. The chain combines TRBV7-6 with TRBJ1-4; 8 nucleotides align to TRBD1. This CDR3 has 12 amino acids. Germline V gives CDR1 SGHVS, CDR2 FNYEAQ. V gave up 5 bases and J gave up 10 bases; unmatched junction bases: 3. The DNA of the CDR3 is TGTGCCAGCAGCGGGACAGGCGGAAAACTGTTTTTT. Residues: CASSGTGGKLFF.

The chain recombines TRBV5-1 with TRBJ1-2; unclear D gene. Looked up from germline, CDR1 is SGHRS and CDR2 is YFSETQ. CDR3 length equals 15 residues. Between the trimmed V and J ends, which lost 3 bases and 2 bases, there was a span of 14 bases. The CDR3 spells CASSSFGQGNYGYTF. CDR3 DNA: TGCGCCAGCAGCTCGTTTGGCCAAGGGAACTATGGCTACACCTTC. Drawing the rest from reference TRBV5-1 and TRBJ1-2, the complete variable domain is KAGVTQTPRYLIKTRGQQVTLSCSPISGHRSVSWYQQTPGQGLQFLFEYFSETQRNKGNFPGRFSGRQFSNSRSEMNVSTLELGDSALYLCASSSFGQGNYGYTFGSGTRLTVV.

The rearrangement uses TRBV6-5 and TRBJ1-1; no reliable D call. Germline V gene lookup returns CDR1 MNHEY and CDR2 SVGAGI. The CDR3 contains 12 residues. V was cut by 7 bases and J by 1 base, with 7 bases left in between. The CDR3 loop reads CASIKTNTEAFF. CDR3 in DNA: TGTGCCAGCATAAAGACGAACACTGAAGCTTTCTTT.

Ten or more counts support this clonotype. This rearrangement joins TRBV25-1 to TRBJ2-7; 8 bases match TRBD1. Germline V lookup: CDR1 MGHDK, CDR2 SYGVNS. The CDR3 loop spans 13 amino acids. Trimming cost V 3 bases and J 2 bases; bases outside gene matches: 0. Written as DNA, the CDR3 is TGTGCCAGCAGTGAGGACAGGGCCTACGAGCAGTACTTC. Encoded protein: CASSEDRAYEQYF.

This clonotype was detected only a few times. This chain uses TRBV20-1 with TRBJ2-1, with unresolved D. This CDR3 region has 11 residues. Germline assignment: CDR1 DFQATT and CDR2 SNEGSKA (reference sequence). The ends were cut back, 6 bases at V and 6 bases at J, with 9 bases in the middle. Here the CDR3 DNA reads TGCAGTGCAAGAACCCTCAATGAGCAGTTCTTC. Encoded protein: CSARTLNEQFF.

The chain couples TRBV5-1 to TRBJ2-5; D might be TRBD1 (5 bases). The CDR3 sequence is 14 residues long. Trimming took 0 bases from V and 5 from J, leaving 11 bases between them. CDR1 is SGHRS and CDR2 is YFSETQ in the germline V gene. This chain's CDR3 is CASSLDVNRETQYF. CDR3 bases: TGCGCCAGCAGCTTGGACGTCAACAGGGAGACCCAGTACTTC.

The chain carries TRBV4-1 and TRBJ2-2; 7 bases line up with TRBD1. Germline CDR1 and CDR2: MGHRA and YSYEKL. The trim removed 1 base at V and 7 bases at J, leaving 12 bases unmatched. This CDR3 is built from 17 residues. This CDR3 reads CASSQVSAPRGYGELFF. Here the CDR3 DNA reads TGCGCCAGCAGCCAAGTTTCGGCTCCCAGGGGGTACGGGGAGCTGTTTTTT.

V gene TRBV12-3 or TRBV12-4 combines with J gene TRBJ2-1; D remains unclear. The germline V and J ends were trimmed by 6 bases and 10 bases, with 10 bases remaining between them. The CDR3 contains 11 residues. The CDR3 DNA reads TGTGCCAGCAGATTCGAAGGGGAGCAGTTCTTC. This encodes CASRFEGEQFF.

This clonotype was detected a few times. CDR3 sequence reads: CASSQGAYEETQYF. The CDR3 nucleotides read TGCGCCAGTTCACAGGGGGCATACGAAGAGACCCAGTACTTC. The V gene is TRBV4-1, the J gene TRBJ2-5, with 9 bases identical to TRBD1. Germline V gene lookup returns CDR1 MGHRA and CDR2 YSYEKL. CDR3 length equals 14 residues. Germline trimming cut 9 bases from V and 3 bases from J; bases unmatched to any gene: 8.

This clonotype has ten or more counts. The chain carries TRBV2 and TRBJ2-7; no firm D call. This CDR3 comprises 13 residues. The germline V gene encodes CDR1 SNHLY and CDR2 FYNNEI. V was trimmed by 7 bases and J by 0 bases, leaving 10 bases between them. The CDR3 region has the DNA TGTGCCAGCACTGGTGGGATCTCCTACGAGCAGTACTTC. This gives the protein CASTGGISYEQYF.

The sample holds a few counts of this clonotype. The CDR3 loop reads CASSWAYNEQFF. CDR3 DNA: TGTGCCAGCAGTTGGGCCTACAATGAGCAGTTCTTC. This chain joins TRBV12-3 or TRBV12-4 and TRBJ2-1; D remains ambiguous. V lost 4 bases, J lost 2 bases, and 3 bases lay in between. The CDR3 is made up of 12 amino acids.

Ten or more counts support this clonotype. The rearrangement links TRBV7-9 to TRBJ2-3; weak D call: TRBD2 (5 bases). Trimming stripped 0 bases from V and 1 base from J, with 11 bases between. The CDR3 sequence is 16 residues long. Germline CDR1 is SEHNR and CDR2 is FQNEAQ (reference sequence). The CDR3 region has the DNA TGTGCCAGCAGCTTAGCAATAGCGATGGGCACAGATACGCAGTATTTT. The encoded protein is CASSLAIAMGTDTQYF.

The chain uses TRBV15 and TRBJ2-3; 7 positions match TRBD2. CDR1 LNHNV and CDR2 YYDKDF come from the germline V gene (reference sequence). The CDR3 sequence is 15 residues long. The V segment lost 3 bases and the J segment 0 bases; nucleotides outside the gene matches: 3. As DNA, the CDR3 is TGTGCCACCAGCAGGACTAGCCTTAGCACAGATACGCAGTATTTT. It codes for CATSRTSLSTDTQYF.

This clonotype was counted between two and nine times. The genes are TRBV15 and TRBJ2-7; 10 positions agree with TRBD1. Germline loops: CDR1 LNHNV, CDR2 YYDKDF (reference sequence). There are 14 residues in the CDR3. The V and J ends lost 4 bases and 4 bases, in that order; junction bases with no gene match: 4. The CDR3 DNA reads TGTGCCACCAGCAAAGGGACAGGGGTATACGAGCAGTACTTC. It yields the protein CATSKGTGVYEQYF.

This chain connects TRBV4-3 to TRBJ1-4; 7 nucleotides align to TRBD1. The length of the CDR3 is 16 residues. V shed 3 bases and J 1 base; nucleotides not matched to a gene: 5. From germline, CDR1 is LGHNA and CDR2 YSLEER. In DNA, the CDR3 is TGCGCCAGCAGCCAGGCCGGGACAGTAACTAATGAAAAACTGTTTTTT. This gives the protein CASSQAGTVTNEKLFF.

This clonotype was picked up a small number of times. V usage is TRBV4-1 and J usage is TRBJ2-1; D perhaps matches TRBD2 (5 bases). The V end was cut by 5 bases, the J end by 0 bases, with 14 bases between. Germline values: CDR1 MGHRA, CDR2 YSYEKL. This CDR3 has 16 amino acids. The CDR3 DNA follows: TGCGCCAGCAGCTCTCGGACTCCCAGCTCCTACAATGAGCAGTTCTTC. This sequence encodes CASSSRTPSSYNEQFF.

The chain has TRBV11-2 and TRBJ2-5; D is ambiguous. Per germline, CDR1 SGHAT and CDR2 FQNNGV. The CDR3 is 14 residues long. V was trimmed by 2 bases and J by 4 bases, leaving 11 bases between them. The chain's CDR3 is CASSLQVSGETQYF. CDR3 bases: TGTGCCAGCAGCTTACAGGTATCGGGAGAGACCCAGTACTTC.

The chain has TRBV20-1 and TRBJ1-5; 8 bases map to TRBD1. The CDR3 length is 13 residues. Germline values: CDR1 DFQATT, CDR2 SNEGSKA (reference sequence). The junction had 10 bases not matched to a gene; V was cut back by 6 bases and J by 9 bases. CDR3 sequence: CSARGLPLWPQHF. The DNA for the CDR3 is TGCAGTGCCAGGGGGCTCCCTCTCTGGCCCCAGCATTTT.